This T cell receptor (beta chain) stems from a study of blood T cell repertoires in COVID-19. The wider study: Collection of acute and convalescent COVID-19 samples took place in the United States, Italy and Spain. T cells, B-cell-depleted T cells, or PBMCs supplied cDNA or gDNA.

The germline V gene encodes CDR1 LNHDA and CDR2 SQIVND (reference sequence). The CDR3 totals 15 residues. V lost 6 bases and J lost 3; bases outside the gene matches: 5. In the original analysis: By means of reference gene primer amplification, nucleated cell counts were estimated. Measured with immunoSEQ multiplex PCR; TCRdb has only the in-frame clones, and not every one. The V and J calls and the clone size are those of that table, but D and trimming were determined from the DNA. Altogether 24,000 or so clones are present, roughly 84% being singletons, with the ten largest covering around an eighth.

J is TRBJ2-1 and V is TRBV19, with 10 positions matching TRBD2. Sequencing input: peripheral blood. The source of this sequence is a human donor in a cohort sampled during active COVID-19. The donor label of this sample is uncertain. The CDR3 protein is CASSPSGGFYNEQFF. The CDR3, as DNA: TGTGCCAGTAGCCCTAGCGGGGGATTCTACAATGAGCAGTTCTTC.